This TCR beta chain emerged from a study of cytomegalovirus exposure and HLA in healthy donors. Across the whole study: Earlier, 150 million to 200 million T cells were analyzed, and 90 million to 120 million unique TCR beta sequences were found among them.

General study results and limits: A likely sequencing artifact accounted for one observed cluster of highly shared sequence variants.

In this sample, this clone turned up a few times. Its antigen is not identified. Germline lookup yields CDR1 ENHRY and CDR2 SYGVKD. The V gene lost 10 bases and the J gene lost 7 bases, with 23 bases spanning the gap. The CDR3 has 14 residues. 60 Vbeta and 13 Jbeta primers were used in PCR. Sequencing used immunoSEQ multiplex PCR; TCRdb keeps in-frame clones, though not all of them. In the table there are 100,000 to 150,000 clones, roughly a tenth of which are singletons. The V and J genes are TRBV10-3 and TRBJ2-7; D perhaps matches TRBD2 (5 bases). Input material: PBMCs. The TCR sequence derives from a young woman in good health and CMV-seropositive. In DNA form, the CDR3 reads TGTGCCAGCACTCAGACGGGGAGATCGGGAGAGCAGTACTTC. It codes for CASTQTGRSGEQYF.